Listed below are T cell receptor beta chains from one sample, sequenced in a study of Graves' ophthalmopathy and Graves' hyperthyroidism. TCRdb re-derived calls from the multiplex PCR reads in MiXCR, one entry per CDR3 protein. This table holds some 520,000 distinct CDR3 sequences, 13% to 15% found once. Sequencing input: blood. These receptors were obtained from a woman aged 25 to 39 with Graves' ophthalmopathy. Both conserved end residues are part of each CDR3. Each record gives: D gene, CDR3 length, clone size, J gene, V gene, CDR3 DNA, CDR3 protein. The D gene is left open where the match is weak. The listing skips clone size in some rows; elsewhere it reads once, few, many or a size class.

NA 12 NA TRBJ2-5 TRBV30 TGTGCCTGGAGTTACGGGGTAGAGACCCAGTACTTC CAWSYGVETQYF
NA 14 few TRBJ1-1 TRBV9 TGTGCCAGCAGCCCCCCTTCGGGGGGCACTGAAGCTTTCTTT CASSPPSGGTEAFF
TRBD1 16 NA TRBJ1-1 TRBV4-2 TGTGCCAGCAGCCCCGGGACAGGGGGCCGTTTCGCTGAAGCTTTCTTT CASSPGTGGRFAEAFF
TRBD1 14 NA TRBJ1-2 TRBV12-3/TRBV12-4 TGTGCCAGCAGTTCGGCCGGGACAGGGAGTGGCTACACCTTC CASSSAGTGSGYTF
TRBD1 13 many TRBJ1-1 TRBV5-5 TGTGCCACCGGGACAGGGGTGAACACTGAAGCTTTCTTT CATGTGVNTEAFF
TRBD1 16 few TRBJ2-2 TRBV5-4 TGTGCCAGCAGTAGCCGTTGGGGACAGCTAACCGGGGAGCTGTTTTTT CASSSRWGQLTGELFF
TRBD1 16 many TRBJ1-5 TRBV6-1 TGTGCCAGCAGTGCCGACTTCCCGGGACAGAATCAGCCCCAGCATTTT CASSADFPGQNQPQHF
NA 17 many TRBJ1-1 TRBV5-1 TGCGCCAGCAGCTTAAGGTCGAACCTGAAGATGAACACTGAAGCTTTCTTT CASSLRSNLKMNTEAFF
NA 13 many TRBJ1-1 TRBV28 TGTGCCAGCAGTTTATCGTGGGACACTGAAGCTTTCTTT CASSLSWDTEAFF
TRBD1 16 many TRBJ1-5 TRBV19 TGTGCCAGTGCGACAGGGCCGACGAGTGGCAATCAGCCCCAGCATTTT CASATGPTSGNQPQHF
TRBD1 12 many TRBJ2-7 TRBV30 TGTGCCTGGGCCACAGGGGCCTACGAGCAGTACTTC CAWATGAYEQYF
NA 15 NA TRBJ2-7 TRBV27 TGTGCCAGCAGTCCCTATTTTTCGATCTCCTACGAGCAGTACTTC CASSPYFSISYEQYF
NA 17 many TRBJ1-1 TRBV28 TGTGCCAGCAGTCCTAACCGCGGGGTCGAAATGAACACTGAAGCTTTCTTT CASSPNRGVEMNTEAFF
NA 13 many TRBJ2-5 TRBV6-4 TGTGCCAGTGTTAGAAAACCTCAAGAGACCCAGTACTTC CASVRKPQETQYF
TRBD1 17 many TRBJ2-7 TRBV5-1 TGCGCCAGCAGCCATCGGACAGGGTTCGTCCAGGGCTACGAGCAGTACTTC CASSHRTGFVQGYEQYF
TRBD2 15 many TRBJ2-7 TRBV20-1 TGCAGTGCCAAAAGGAAGGGACTAGCGGTAGCCGAGCAGTACTTC CSAKRKGLAVAEQYF
NA 12 NA TRBJ1-4 TRBV2 TGTGCCAGCAGTGGCGTAGCGGAAAAACTGTTTTTT CASSGVAEKLFF
TRBD1 15 few TRBJ2-7 TRBV7-9 TGTGCCAGCAGCTGGGGGACAGGGGAAACCTACGAGCAGTACTTC CASSWGTGETYEQYF
TRBD1 15 many TRBJ2-7 TRBV4-1 TGCGCCAGCCGCCTCTTGGGACAGGGCTCCTACGAGCAGTACTTC CASRLLGQGSYEQYF
NA 20 many TRBJ2-7 TRBV7-8 TGTGCCAGCAGCTTAGGCCGGCATTCATTTGGGGGACCAATAAGAGACGAGCAGTACTTC CASSLGRHSFGGPIRDEQYF
NA 15 many TRBJ2-7 TRBV5-1 TGCGCCAGCAGCTTGCTCTCGGGCCCATCCTACGAGCAGTACTTC CASSLLSGPSYEQYF
TRBD1 14 few TRBJ1-2 TRBV6-1 TGTGCCAGCAGGGGGGGGGACAGGCCTAGTGGCTACACCTTC CASRGGDRPSGYTF
TRBD1 17 many TRBJ1-3 TRBV6-5 TGTGCCAGCAGTTACGGGGACAGGGGGACGGGTGGAAACACCATATATTTT CASSYGDRGTGGNTIYF
TRBD1 13 NA TRBJ2-7 TRBV6-1 TGTGCCAGCACCTACAGGGGGGCCTACGAGCAGTACTTC CASTYRGAYEQYF
TRBD2 14 many TRBJ2-7 TRBV12-3/TRBV12-4 TGTGCCAGCACCCTGACTAGCGGGAGTTACGAGCAGTACTTC CASTLTSGSYEQYF
NA 15 many TRBJ1-2 TRBV3-1 TGTGCCAGCAGCCCTACCGGGGACAACTCCTATGGCTACACCTTC CASSPTGDNSYGYTF
TRBD1 19 many TRBJ1-6 TRBV20-1 TGCAGTGCTAGAGGAAGGCCGCAGGGGGTACGGTCCTATAATTCACCCCTCCACTTT CSARGRPQGVRSYNSPLHF
NA 15 NA TRBJ2-7 TRBV7-8 TGTGCCAGCAGCACGGACGGACACTTCCGCTACGAGCAGTACTTC CASSTDGHFRYEQYF
NA 13 many TRBJ2-7 TRBV20-1 TGCAGTGCTAGTCCTTACGGTGAGAACGAGCAGTACTTC CSASPYGENEQYF
TRBD2 15 many TRBJ2-7 TRBV6-5 TGTGCCAGCAGTTCGACTAGCGGGAGCTCCTACGAGCAGTACTTC CASSSTSGSSYEQYF
NA 13 NA TRBJ1-2 TRBV6-1 TGTGCCAGTAGTGACGGGGATGTCTATGGCTACACCTTC CASSDGDVYGYTF
NA 14 many TRBJ2-7 TRBV6-5 TGTGCCAGCAGTTACCGCCTGAGCTCCTACGAGCAGTACTTC CASSYRLSSYEQYF
NA 14 NA TRBJ1-1 TRBV12-3/TRBV12-4 TGTGCCAGCAGTTTGCGGGGAGAGGTGACTGAAGCTTTCTTT CASSLRGEVTEAFF
TRBD1 14 many TRBJ1-1 TRBV6-2/TRBV6-3 TGTGCCAGCATCCCAGGGGGCGCGGACACTGAAGCTTTCTTT CASIPGGADTEAFF
TRBD1 17 few TRBJ2-5 TRBV28 TGTGCCAGCAGTTTGAGGGACAGGGGGCGCCTCCAAGAGACCCAGTACTTC CASSLRDRGRLQETQYF
NA 13 NA TRBJ1-5 TRBV30 TGTGCCTGGAGTGTACAGCCTAATCAGCCCCAGCATTTT CAWSVQPNQPQHF
TRBD1 16 NA TRBJ2-7 TRBV20-1 TGCAGTGCTCCTTCCTTAGACAGGGGGCCTTCCTACGAGCAGTACTTC CSAPSLDRGPSYEQYF
NA 16 few TRBJ1-6 TRBV12-3/TRBV12-4 TGTGCCAGCACCCCCCAAGGGGGACGGATAAATTCACCCCTCCACTTT CASTPQGGRINSPLHF
TRBD1 14 many TRBJ1-5 TRBV6-1 TGTGCCAGCAGTGGGACAGGGGTTTATCAGCCCCAGCATTTT CASSGTGVYQPQHF
NA 15 many TRBJ1-2 TRBV28 TGTGCCAGCAGTTTGGGGGGGGCAACCAACTATGGCTACACCTTC CASSLGGATNYGYTF
NA 12 many TRBJ1-1 TRBV6-5 TGTGCCAGCGGTAGTGCGGTCACTGAAGCTTTCTTT CASGSAVTEAFF
NA 11 many TRBJ1-2 TRBV6-5 TGTGCCAGCCAGAACTTGGGAGGCTACACCTTC CASQNLGGYTF
NA 12 few TRBJ1-5 TRBV3-1 TGTGCCAGCAGCCAAGATCTTGGCCGCCAGCATTTT CASSQDLGRQHF
NA 16 many TRBJ1-5 TRBV6-2/TRBV6-3 TGTGCCAGCAGTTACAATTTCGGGGTCGGCAATCAGCCCCAGCATTTT CASSYNFGVGNQPQHF
NA 15 once TRBJ1-6 TRBV20-1 TGCAGTGCTAGAGGGGACACGCTACCGAATTCACCCCTCCACTTT CSARGDTLPNSPLHF